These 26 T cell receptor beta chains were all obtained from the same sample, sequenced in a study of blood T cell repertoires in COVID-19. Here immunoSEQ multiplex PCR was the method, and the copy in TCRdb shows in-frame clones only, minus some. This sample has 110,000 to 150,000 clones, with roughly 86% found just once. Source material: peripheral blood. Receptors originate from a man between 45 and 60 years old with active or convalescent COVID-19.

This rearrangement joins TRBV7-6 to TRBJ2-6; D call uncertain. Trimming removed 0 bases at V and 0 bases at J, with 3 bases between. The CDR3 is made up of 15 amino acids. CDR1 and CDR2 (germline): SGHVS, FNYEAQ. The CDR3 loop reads CASSLAGSGANVLTF. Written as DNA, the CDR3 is TGTGCCAGCAGCTTAGCCGGCTCTGGGGCCAACGTCCTGACTTTC.

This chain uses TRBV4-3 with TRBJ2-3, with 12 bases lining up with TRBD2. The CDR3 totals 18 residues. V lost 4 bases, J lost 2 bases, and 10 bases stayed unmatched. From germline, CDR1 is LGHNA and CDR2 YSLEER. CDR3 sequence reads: CASSPQKLAGGDTDTQYF. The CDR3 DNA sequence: TGCGCCAGCAGCCCTCAGAAGCTAGCGGGAGGGGACACAGATACGCAGTATTTT.

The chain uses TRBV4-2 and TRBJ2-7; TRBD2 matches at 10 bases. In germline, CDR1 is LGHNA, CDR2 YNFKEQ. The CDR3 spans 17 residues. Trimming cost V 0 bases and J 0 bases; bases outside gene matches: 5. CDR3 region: CASSQDSGLAASYEQYF. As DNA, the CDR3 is TGTGCCAGCAGCCAAGACTCCGGACTAGCGGCCTCCTACGAGCAGTACTTC.

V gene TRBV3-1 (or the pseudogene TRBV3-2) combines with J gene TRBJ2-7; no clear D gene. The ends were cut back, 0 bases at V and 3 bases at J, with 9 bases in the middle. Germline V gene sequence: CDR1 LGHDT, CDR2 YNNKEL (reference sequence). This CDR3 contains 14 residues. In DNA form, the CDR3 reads TGTGCCAGCAGCCAAGATCTTGACAACTACGAGCAGTACTTC. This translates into CASSQDLDNYEQYF.

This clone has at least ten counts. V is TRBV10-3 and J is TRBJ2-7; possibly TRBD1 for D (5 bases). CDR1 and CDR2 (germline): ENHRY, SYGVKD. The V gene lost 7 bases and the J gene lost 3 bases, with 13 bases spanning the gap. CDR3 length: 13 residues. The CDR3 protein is CAINRQPGYEQYF. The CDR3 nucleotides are TGTGCCATCAACCGACAGCCTGGCTACGAGCAGTACTTC.

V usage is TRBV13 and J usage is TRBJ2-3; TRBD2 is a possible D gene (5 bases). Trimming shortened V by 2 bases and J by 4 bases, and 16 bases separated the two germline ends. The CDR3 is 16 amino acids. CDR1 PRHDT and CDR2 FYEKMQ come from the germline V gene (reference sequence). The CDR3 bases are TGTGCCAGCAGCTTATTCCTTAGGGCGGAGGCAGATACGCAGTATTTT. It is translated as CASSLFLRAEADTQYF.

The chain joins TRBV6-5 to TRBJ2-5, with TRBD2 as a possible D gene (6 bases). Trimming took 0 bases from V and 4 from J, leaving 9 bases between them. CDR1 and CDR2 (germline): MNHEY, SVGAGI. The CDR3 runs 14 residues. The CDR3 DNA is TGTGCCAGCAGTTACTCGAGGAGGGGAGAGACCCAGTACTTC. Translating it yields CASSYSRRGETQYF.

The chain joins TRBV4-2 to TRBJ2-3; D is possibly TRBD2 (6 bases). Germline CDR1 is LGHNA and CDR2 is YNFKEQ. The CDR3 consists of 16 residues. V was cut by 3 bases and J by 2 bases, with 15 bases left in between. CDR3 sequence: CASSQHWVADTDTQYF. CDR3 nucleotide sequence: TGTGCCAGCAGCCAGCACTGGGTAGCGGACACAGATACGCAGTATTTT.

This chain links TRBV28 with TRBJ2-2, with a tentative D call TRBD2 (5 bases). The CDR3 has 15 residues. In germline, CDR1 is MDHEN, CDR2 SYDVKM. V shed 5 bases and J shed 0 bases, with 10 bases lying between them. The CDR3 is CASSLTRSNTGELFF. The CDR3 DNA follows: TGTGCCAGCAGTCTTACTAGGTCGAACACCGGGGAGCTGTTTTTT.

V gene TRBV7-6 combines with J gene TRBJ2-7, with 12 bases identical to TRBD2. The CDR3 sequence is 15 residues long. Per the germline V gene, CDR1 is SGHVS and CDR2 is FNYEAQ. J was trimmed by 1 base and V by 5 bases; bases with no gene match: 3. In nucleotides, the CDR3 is TGTGCCAGCAGCATGACTAGCGGGGGTTCCTACGAGCAGTACTTC. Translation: CASSMTSGGSYEQYF. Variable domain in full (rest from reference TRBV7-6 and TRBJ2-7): GAGVSQSPRYKVTKRGQDVALRCDPISGHVSLYWYRQALGQGPEFLTYFNYEAQQDKSGLPNDRFSAERPEGSISTLTIQRTEQRDSAMYRCASSMTSGGSYEQYFGPGTRLTVT.

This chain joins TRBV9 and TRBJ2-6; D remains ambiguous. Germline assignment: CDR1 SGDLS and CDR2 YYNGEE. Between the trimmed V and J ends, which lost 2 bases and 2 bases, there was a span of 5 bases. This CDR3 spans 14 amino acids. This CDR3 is CASSVIPGANVLTF. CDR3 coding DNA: TGTGCCAGCAGCGTTATCCCTGGGGCCAACGTCCTGACTTTC.

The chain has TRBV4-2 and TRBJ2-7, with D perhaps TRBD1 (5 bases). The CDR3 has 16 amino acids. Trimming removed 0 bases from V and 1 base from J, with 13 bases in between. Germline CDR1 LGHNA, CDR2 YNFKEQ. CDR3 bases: TGTGCCAGCAGCCAAGATACGGCAGGGAAATCCTACGAGCAGTACTTC. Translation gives CASSQDTAGKSYEQYF.

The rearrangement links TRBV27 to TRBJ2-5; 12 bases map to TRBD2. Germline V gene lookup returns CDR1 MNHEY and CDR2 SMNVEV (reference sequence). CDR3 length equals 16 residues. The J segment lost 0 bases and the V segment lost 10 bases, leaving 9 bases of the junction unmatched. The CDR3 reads CAKQTSGREHQETQYF. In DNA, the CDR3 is TGTGCCAAACAGACTAGCGGGAGAGAGCACCAAGAGACCCAGTACTTC.

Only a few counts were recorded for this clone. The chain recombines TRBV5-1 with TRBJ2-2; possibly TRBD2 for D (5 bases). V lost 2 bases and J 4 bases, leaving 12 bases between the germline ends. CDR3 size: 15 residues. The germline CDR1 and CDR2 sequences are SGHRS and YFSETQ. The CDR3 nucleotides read TGCGCCAGCAGCTTCTACGCCGCGGGCACCGGGGAGCTGTTTTTT. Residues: CASSFYAAGTGELFF. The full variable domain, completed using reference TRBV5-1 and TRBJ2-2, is KAGVTQTPRYLIKTRGQQVTLSCSPISGHRSVSWYQQTPGQGLQFLFEYFSETQRNKGNFPGRFSGRQFSNSRSEMNVSTLELGDSALYLCASSFYAAGTGELFFGEGSRLTVL.

The CDR3 loop is CASSSPSGTGRSYEQYF. CDR3 bases: TGTGCCAGCAGTTCCCCCTCTGGGACAGGGAGATCCTACGAGCAGTACTTC. The gene calls are TRBV28 and TRBJ2-7, with 9 bases lining up with TRBD1. This CDR3 region has 17 residues. CDR1 is MDHEN, CDR2 SYDVKM, per germline. Germline trimming cut 4 bases from V and 1 base from J; bases unmatched to any gene: 11.

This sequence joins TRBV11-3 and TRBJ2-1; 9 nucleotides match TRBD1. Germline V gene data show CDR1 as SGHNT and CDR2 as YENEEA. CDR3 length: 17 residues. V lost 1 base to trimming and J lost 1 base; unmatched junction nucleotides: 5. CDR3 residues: CASSLGSGTGSYNEQFF. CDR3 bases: TGTGCCAGCAGCTTAGGGAGCGGGACAGGGTCCTACAATGAGCAGTTCTTC. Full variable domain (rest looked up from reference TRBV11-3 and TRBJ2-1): EAGVVQSPRYKIIEKKQPVAFWCNPISGHNTLYWYLQNLGQGPELLIRYENEEAVDDSQLPKDRFSAERLKGVDSTLKIQPAELGDSAVYLCASSLGSGTGSYNEQFFGPGTRLTVL.

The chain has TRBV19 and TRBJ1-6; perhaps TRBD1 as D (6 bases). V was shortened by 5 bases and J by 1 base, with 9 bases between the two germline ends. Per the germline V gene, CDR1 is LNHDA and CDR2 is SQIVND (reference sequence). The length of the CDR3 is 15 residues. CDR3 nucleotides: TGTGCCAGTAGTTTCCAGGGGTCCTATAATTCACCCCTCCACTTT. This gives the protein CASSFQGSYNSPLHF.

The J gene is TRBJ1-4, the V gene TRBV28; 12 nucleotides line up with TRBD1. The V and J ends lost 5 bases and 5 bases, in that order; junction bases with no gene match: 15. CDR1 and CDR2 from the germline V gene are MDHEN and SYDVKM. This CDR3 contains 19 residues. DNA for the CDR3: TGTGCCAGCAGTCTCCCCGGGACAGGGGGCCCCCTTACCAATGAAAAACTGTTTTTT. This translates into CASSLPGTGGPLTNEKLFF.

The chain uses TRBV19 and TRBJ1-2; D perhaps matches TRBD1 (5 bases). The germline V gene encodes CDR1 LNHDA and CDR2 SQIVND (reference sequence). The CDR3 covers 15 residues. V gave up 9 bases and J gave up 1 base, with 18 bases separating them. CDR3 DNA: TGTGCCAGCACCACACCGACAGCGTTTAACTATGGCTACACCTTC. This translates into CASTTPTAFNYGYTF.

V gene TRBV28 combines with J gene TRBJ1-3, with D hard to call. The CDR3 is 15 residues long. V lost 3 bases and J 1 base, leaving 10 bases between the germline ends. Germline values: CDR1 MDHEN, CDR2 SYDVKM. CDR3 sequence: CASSFFRGSGNTIYF. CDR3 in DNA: TGTGCCAGCAGTTTCTTTCGGGGATCTGGAAACACCATATATTTT.

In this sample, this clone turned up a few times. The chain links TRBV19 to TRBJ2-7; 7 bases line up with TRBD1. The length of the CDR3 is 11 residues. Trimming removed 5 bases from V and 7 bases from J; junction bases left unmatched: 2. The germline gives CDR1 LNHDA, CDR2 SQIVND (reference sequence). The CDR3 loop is CASSDRVEQYF. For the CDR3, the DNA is TGTGCCAGTAGTGACAGGGTTGAGCAGTACTTC.

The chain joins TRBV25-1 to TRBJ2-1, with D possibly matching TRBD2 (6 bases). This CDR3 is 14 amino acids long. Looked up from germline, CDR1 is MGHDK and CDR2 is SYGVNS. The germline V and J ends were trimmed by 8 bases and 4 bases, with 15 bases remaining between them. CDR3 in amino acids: CASWEADGYNEQFF. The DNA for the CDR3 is TGTGCCAGCTGGGAGGCAGACGGGTACAATGAGCAGTTCTTC.

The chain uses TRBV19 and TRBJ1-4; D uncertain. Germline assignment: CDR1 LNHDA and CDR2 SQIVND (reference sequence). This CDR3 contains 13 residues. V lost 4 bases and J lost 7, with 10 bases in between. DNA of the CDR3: TGTGCCAGTAGTAACCGACAAGGTGAAAAACTGTTTTTT. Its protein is CASSNRQGEKLFF.

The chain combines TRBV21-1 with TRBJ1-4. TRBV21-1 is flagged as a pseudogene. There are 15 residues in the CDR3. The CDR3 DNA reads TGTGCCAGCAGCTATCGACTTGCAACTAATGAAAAACTGTTTTTT. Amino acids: CASSYRLATNEKLFF.

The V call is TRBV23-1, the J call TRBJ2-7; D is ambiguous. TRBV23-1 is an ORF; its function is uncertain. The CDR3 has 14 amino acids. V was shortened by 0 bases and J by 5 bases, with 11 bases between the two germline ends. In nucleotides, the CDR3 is TGCGCCAGCAGTCAATCTCGATTGAGCCACGAGCAGTACTTC. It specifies CASSQSRLSHEQYF.

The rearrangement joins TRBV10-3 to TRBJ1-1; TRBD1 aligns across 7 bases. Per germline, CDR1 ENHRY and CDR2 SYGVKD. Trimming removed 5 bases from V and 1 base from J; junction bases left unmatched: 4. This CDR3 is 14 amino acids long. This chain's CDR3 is CAISTGEGNTEAFF. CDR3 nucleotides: TGTGCCATCAGTACAGGGGAAGGGAACACTGAAGCTTTCTTT.